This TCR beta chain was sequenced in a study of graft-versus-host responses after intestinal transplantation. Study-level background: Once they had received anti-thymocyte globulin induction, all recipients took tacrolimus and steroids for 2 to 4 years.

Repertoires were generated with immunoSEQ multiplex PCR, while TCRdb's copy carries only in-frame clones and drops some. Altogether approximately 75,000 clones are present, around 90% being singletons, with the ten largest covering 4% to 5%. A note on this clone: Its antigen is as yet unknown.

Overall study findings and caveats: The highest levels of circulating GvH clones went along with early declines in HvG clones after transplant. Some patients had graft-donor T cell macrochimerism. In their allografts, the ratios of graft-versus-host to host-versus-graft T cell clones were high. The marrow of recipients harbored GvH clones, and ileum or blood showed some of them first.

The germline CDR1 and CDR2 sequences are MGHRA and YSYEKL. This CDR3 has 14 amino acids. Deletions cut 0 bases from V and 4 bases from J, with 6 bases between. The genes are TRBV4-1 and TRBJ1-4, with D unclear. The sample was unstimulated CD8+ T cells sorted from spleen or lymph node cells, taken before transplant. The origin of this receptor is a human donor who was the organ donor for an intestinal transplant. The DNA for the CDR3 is TGCGCCAGCAGCCAAGATTCAGTTAATGAAAAACTGTTTTTT. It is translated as CASSQDSVNEKLFF.